This T cell receptor (beta chain) was captured by sequencing in a study of follicular helper T cells after annual influenza vaccination. Method: immunoSEQ multiplex PCR; TCRdb's copy keeps in-frame clones and lacks some. The table has some 10,000 clones, about 80% seen once; the top ten hold 0.34%. The germline V and J ends were trimmed by 3 bases and 0 bases, with 16 bases remaining between them. The CDR3 contains 17 residues. CDR1 is SGHRS and CDR2 is YFSETQ in the germline V gene. Time point meaning: 2014-2015 season, 7 days after vaccination. The specimen was CXCR5- memory CD4+ T cells sorted from blood, collected 7 days after influenza vaccination. The chain uses TRBV5-1 and TRBJ2-4; a possible D gene is TRBD2 (7 bases). This TCR was sampled from an adult who received the influenza vaccine. The DNA of the CDR3 is TGCGCCAGCAGCTCCGTGGGGGCTAGCGGAGCCAAAAACATTCAGTACTTC. Protein sequence: CASSSVGASGAKNIQYF. Looking up the rest from reference TRBV5-1 and TRBJ2-4 gives the full variable domain: KAGVTQTPRYLIKTRGQQVTLSCSPISGHRSVSWYQQTPGQGLQFLFEYFSETQRNKGNFPGRFSGRQFSNSRSEMNVSTLELGDSALYLCASSSVGASGAKNIQYFGAGTRLSVL.